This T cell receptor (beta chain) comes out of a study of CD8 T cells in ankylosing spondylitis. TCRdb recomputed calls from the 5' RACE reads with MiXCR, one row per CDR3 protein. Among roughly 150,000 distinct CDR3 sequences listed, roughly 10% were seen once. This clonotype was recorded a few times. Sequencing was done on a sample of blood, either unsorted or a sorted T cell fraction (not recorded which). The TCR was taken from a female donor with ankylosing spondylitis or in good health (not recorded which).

CDR3 residues: CASSPPVKARDEQYF. DNA of the CDR3: TGTGCCAGCAGCCCCCCGGTTAAGGCGAGGGACGAGCAGTACTTC. This chain joins TRBV7-2 and TRBJ2-7; possibly TRBD2 for D (5 bases). The V gene's germline CDR1 is SGHTA and CDR2 FQGNSA. Trimming removed 5 bases from V and 5 bases from J, with 19 bases in between. The CDR3 spans 15 residues.